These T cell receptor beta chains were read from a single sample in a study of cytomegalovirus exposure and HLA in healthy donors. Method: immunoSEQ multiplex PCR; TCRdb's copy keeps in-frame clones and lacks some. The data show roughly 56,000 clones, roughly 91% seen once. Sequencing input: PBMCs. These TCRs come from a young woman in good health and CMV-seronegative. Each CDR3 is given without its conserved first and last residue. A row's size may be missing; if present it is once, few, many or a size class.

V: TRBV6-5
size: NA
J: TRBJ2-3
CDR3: ASSYSNRLVDTQY

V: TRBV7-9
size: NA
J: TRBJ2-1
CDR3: ASSLLASGTRYNEQF

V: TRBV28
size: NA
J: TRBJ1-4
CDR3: ASSPPRQGKEKLF

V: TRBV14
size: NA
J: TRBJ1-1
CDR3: ASSQETGNTEAF

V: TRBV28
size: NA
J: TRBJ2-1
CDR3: ASNHRGHPSSYNEQF

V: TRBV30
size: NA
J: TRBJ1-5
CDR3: AWSVGDQPQH

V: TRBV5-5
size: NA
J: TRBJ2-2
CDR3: ASIPGGGLATGELF

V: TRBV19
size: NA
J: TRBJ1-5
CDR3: ASSGSGGRQPQH

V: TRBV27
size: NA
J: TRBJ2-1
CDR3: ASASGRDNEQF

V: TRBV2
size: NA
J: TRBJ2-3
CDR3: ASSRRAGGNTDTQY

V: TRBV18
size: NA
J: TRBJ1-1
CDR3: ASSELRIMNTEAF

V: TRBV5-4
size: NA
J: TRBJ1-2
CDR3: ASSLQTGGDYGYT

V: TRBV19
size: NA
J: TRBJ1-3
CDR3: ASSTPPGNSGNTIY

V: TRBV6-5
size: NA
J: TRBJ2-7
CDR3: ASSYSDDRGQGEQY

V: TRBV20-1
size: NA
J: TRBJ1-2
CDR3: SAGGLGGYT

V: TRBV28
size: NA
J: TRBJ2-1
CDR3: ASQNRGYNEQF

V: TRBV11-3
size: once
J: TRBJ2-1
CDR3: ASSLGYQGHNEQF

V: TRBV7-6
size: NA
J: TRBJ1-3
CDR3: ASSPVGAGDGNTIY

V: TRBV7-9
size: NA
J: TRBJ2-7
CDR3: ASSLGRGTAAYEQY

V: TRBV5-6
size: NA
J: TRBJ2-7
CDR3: ASSLGLPGGHEQY

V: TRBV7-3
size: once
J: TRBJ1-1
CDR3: ASSFGGDTEAF

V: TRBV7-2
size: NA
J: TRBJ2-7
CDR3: ASSLSERPHEQY

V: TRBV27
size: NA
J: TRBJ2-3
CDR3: ASSLVRGEGTQY

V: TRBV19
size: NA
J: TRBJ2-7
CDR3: ASSSPRGAGGYEQY

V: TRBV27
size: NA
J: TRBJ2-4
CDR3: ASSLETGFLQY

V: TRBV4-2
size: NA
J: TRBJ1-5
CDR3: ASSQDGTGPNQPQH

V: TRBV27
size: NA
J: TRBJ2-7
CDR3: ASSFGGQQKYEQY

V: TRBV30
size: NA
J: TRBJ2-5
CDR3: AWSPGTGETQY

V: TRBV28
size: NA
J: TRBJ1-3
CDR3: ASSWGRTNTIY

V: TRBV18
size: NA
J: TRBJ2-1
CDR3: ASSPRDRANNEQF

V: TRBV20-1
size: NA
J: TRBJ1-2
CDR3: SARTGGHYT

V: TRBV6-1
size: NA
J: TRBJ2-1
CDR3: ASSAGGSYNEQF

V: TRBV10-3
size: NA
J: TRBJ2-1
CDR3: AISEAENNEQF

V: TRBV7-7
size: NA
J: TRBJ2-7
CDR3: ASSPSWDRGLEQY

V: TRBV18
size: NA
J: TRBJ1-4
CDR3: ASSPGETNEKLF